The source of this T cell receptor beta chain is a study of beta chain features in type 1 diabetes. Study information: What patients shared with healthy donors was a similar profile of age, gender and cell yields. Across all samples, over 85 million sorted cells were examined. Study-level results: Diminished insertions and augmented deletions at VDJ junctions characterized type 1 diabetes patients. Short templates might get an advantage during PCR, and this would be equal in patients and controls.

This CDR3 region has 15 residues. V was shortened by 3 bases and J by 1 base, with 14 bases between the two germline ends. The V gene's germline CDR1 is SQVTM and CDR2 ANQGSEA. Sequenced material consisted of expressed TCRB transcripts (all of the isolated RNA was reverse transcribed). Generated by immunoSEQ multiplex PCR, the TCRdb table keeps only in-frame clones and is missing some. Of 400,000 to 550,000 clones in the sample, about 10% were seen once. Concerning this clone itself: Its specificity is not known.

The chain has TRBV29-1 and TRBJ2-3; D is tentatively TRBD1 or TRBD2 (5 bases each). This receptor was taken from a woman aged 18-29 years in good health. The material sequenced was naive CD4+ T cells from blood. In nucleotides, the CDR3 is TGCAGCGTTGATTTCGGGGCTCGGGGCACAGATACGCAGTATTTT. It translates to CSVDFGARGTDTQYF.